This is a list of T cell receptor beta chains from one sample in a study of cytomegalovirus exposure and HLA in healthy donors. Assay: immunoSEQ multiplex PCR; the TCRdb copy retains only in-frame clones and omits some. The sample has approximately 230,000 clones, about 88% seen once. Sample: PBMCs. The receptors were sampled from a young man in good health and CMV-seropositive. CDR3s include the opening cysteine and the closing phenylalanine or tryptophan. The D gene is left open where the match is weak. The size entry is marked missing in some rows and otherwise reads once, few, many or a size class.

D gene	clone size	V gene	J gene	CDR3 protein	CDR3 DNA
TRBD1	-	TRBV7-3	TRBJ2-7	CASSFDRGPYEQYF	TGTGCCAGCAGCTTCGACAGGGGGCCCTACGAGCAGTACTTC
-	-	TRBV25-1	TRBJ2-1	CASSLRGGAYNEQFF	TGTGCCAGCAGCCTAAGGGGGGGCGCTTACAATGAGCAGTTCTTC
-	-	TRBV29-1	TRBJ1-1	CSVEGSGTEAFF	TGCAGCGTTGAGGGTTCAGGGACTGAAGCTTTCTTT
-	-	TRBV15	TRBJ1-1	CATSRDPGGKTNTEAFF	TGTGCCACCAGCAGAGATCCCGGGGGGAAAACCAACACTGAAGCTTTCTTT
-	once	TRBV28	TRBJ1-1	CASSLFTGEAFF	TGTGCCAGCAGTTTATTTACAGGGGAAGCTTTCTTT
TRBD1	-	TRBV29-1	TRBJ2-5	CSAGQGLGQETQYF	TGCAGCGCCGGACAGGGATTAGGCCAAGAGACCCAGTACTTC
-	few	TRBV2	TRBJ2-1	CASKQGLILMYNEQFF	TGTGCCAGCAAGCAGGGTTTAATACTAATGTACAATGAGCAGTTCTTC
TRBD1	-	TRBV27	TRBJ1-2	CASRRDREAYGYTF	TGTGCCAGCAGAAGGGACAGGGAAGCTTATGGCTACACCTTC
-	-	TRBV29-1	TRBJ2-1	CSVEVIGERTYNEQFF	TGCAGCGTTGAAGTTATCGGGGAGAGGACCTACAATGAGCAGTTCTTC
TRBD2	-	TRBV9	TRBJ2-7	CASSYEGLAGDEQYF	TGTGCCAGCAGCTATGAGGGACTAGCGGGAGACGAGCAGTACTTC
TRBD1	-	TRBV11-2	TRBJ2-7	CASSYRDSRSGSTYEQYF	TGTGCCAGCAGTTACCGGGACAGCAGATCCGGGTCGACCTACGAGCAGTACTTC
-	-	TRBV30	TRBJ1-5	CAWSIPGTRGHQPQHF	TGTGCCTGGAGTATCCCTGGCACAAGGGGCCATCAGCCCCAGCATTTT
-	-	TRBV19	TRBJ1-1	CASSILGLGSTGNTEAFF	TGTGCCAGTAGTATCCTCGGGTTGGGTAGTACGGGGAACACTGAAGCTTTCTTT
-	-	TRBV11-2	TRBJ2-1	CASSLAGGRYNEQFF	TGTGCCAGCAGCTTAGCGGGGGGCCGCTACAATGAGCAGTTCTTC
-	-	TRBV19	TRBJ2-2	CASYTNTGELFF	TGTGCCAGTTATACTAACACCGGGGAGCTGTTTTTT
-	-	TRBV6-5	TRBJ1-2	CASSLARSLNYGYTF	TGTGCCAGCAGCCTAGCTCGCTCGCTTAACTATGGCTACACCTTC
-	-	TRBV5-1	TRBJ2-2	CASSSGQSNGELFF	TGCGCCAGCAGCTCCGGACAATCCAACGGGGAGCTGTTTTTT
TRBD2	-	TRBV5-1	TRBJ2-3	CASSYLIAGEADTQYF	TGCGCCAGCAGCTACCTTATAGCGGGAGAGGCAGATACGCAGTATTTT
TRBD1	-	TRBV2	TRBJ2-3	CASSRGQGVTDTQYF	TGTGCCAGCAGTCGGGGACAGGGAGTCACAGATACGCAGTATTTT
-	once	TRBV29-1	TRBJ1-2	CSVSQAFFYGYTF	TGCAGCGTTTCCCAGGCTTTCTTCTATGGCTACACCTTC
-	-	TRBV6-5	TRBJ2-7	CASRDETYEQYF	TGTGCCAGCAGGGACGAAACCTACGAGCAGTACTTC
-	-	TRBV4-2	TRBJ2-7	CASSQDVSAYEQYF	TGTGCCAGCAGCCAAGACGTTAGCGCCTACGAGCAGTACTTC
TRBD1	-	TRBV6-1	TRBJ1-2	CASSGTGWGNYGYTF	TGTGCCAGCAGTGGGACAGGTTGGGGTAACTATGGCTACACCTTC
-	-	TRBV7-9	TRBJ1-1	CASSLESAFF	TGTGCCAGCAGCTTAGAGTCAGCTTTCTTT
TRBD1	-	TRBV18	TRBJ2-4	CASSPGQPRDIQYF	TGTGCCAGCTCACCGGGACAGCCAAGGGACATTCAGTACTTC
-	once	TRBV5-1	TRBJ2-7	CASSLGGYEQYF	TGCGCCAGCAGCTTAGGTGGGTACGAGCAGTACTTC
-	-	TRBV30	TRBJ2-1	CAWSARQYNEQFF	TGTGCCTGGAGTGCCCGACAGTACAATGAGCAGTTCTTC
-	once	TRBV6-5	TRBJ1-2	CATSRTLSPNYGYTF	TGTGCCACCAGTCGGACACTAAGTCCTAACTATGGCTACACCTTC
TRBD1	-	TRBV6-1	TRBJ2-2	CASSVRDRGSGELFF	TGTGCCAGCAGTGTTCGGGACAGAGGGTCCGGGGAGCTGTTTTTT
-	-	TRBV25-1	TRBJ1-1	CASSEAGDVVAFF	TGTGCCAGCAGTGAAGCCGGGGACGTAGTGGCTTTCTTT
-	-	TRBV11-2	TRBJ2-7	CASSLDPIPSLAVYYEQYF	TGTGCCAGCAGCTTAGACCCCATTCCCTCTTTAGCGGTTTACTACGAGCAGTACTTC
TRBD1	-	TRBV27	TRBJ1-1	CASSLGPGTGGTEAFF	TGTGCCAGCAGTTTGGGCCCCGGGACAGGGGGCACTGAAGCTTTCTTT
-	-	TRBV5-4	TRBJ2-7	CASSLRGPSYEQYF	TGTGCCAGCAGCCTCCGGGGTCCTTCTTACGAGCAGTACTTC
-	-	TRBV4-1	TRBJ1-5	CASSQKPGEARNQPQHF	TGCGCCAGCAGCCAAAAGCCGGGAGAAGCCCGCAATCAGCCCCAGCATTTT
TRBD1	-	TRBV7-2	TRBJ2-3	CASRKTGIDTQYF	TGTGCCAGCAGAAAGACAGGGATAGATACGCAGTATTTT